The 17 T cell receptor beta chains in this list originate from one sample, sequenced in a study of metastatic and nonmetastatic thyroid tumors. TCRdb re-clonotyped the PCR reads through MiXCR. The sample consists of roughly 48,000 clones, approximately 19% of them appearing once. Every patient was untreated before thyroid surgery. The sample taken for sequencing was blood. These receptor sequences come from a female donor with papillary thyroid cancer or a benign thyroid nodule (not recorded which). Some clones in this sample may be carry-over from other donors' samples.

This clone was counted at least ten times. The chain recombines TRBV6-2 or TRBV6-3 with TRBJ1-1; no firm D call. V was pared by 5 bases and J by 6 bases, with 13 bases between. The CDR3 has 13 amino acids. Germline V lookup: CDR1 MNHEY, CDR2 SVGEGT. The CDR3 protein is CASSQERSAEAFF. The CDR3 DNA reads TGTGCCAGCAGTCAAGAACGATCGGCTGAAGCTTTCTTT.

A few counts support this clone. CDR3 sequence reads: CATKQGVEDVYTF. CDR3 in DNA: TGTGCCACTAAACAGGGGGTTGAAGATGTCTACACCTTC. This chain joins TRBV24-1 and TRBJ1-2, with 8 bases matching TRBD1. The CDR3 consists of 13 residues. J lost 10 bases, V lost 10 bases, and 13 bases had no gene match. Looked up from germline, CDR1 is KGHDR and CDR2 is SFDVKD.

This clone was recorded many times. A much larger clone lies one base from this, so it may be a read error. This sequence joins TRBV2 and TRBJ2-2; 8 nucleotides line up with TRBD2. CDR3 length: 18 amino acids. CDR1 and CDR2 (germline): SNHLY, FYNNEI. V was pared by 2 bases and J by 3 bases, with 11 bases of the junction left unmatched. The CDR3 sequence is CASSEQGSGRRDTGELFF. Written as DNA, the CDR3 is TGTGCCAGCAGTGAACAGGGAAGCGGGAGAAGGGACACCGGGGAGCTGTTTTTT. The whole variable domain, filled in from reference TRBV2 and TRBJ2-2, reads EPEVTQTPSHQVTQMGQEVILRCVPISNHLYFYWYRQILGQKVEFLVSFYNNEISEKSEIFDDQFSVERPDGSNFTLKIRSTKLEDSAMYFCASSEQGSGRRDTGELFFGEGSRLTVL.

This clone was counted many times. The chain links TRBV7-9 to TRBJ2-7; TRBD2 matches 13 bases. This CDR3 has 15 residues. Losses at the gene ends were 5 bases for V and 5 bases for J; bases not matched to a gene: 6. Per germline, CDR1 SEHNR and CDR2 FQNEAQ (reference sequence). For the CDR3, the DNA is TGTGCCAGCAGCGCACGGACTAGCGGGAGTAACGAGCAGTACTTC. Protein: CASSARTSGSNEQYF.

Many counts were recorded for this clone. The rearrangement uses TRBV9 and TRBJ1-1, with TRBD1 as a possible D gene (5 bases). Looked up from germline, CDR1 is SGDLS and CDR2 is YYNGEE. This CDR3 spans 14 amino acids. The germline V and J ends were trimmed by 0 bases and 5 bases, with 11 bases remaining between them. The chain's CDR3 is CASSVGLRGTEAFF. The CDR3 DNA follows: TGTGCCAGCAGCGTAGGTCTTCGGGGGACTGAAGCTTTCTTT. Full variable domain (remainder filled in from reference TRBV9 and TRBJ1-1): DSGVTQTPKHLITATGQRVTLRCSPRSGDLSVYWYQQSLDQGLQFLIQYYNGEERAKGNILERFSAQQFPDLHSELNLSSLELGDSALYFCASSVGLRGTEAFFGQGTRLTVV.

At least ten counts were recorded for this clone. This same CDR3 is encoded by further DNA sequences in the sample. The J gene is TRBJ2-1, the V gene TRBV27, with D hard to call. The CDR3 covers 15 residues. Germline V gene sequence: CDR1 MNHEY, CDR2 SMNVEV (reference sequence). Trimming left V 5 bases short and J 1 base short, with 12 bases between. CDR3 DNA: TGTGCCAGCAGTCCCCCTCTCGGGTCCTACAATGAGCAGTTCTTC. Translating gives CASSPPLGSYNEQFF.

CDR3 sequence (DNA): TGCAGTGCTAGGGGGACTAGTGGACTACTGGAGCAGTACTTC. Amino acids: CSARGTSGLLEQYF. This chain uses TRBV20-1 with TRBJ2-7; 8 positions match TRBD2. J was trimmed by 7 bases and V by 3 bases; bases with no gene match: 11. This CDR3 has 14 amino acids. Per germline, CDR1 DFQATT and CDR2 SNEGSKA (reference sequence).

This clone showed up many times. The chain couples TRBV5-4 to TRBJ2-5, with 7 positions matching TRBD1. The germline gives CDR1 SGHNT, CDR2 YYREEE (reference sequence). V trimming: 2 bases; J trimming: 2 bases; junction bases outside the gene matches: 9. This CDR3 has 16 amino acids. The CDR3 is CASSFPGTVQQETQYF. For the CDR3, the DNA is TGTGCCAGCAGCTTTCCCGGGACAGTACAACAAGAGACCCAGTACTTC.

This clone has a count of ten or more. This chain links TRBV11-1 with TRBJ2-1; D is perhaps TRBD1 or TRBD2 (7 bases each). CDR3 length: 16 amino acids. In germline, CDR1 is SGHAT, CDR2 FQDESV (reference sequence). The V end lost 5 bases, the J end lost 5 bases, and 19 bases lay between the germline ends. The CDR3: CASSRDSVGRHNEQFF. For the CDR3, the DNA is TGTGCCAGCAGCAGGGACAGCGTCGGGAGGCACAATGAGCAGTTCTTC.

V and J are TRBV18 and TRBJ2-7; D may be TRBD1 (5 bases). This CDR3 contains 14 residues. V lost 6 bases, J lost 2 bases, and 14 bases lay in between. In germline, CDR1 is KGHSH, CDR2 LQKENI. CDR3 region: CASSPGATAYEQYF. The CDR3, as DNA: TGTGCCAGCTCTCCGGGTGCGACAGCCTACGAGCAGTACTTC.

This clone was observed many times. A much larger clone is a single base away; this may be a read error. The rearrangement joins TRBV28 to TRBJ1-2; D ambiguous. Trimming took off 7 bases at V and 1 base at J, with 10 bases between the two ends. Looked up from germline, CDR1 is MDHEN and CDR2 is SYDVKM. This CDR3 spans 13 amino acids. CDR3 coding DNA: TGTGCCAGCATCCTAACAGTTAACTATGGCTACACCTTC. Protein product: CASILTVNYGYTF.

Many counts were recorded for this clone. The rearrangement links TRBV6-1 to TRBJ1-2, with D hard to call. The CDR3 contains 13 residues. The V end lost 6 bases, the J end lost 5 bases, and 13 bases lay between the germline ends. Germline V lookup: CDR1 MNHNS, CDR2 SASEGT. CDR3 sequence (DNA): TGTGCCAGCAGCGGCATTAGGGCTTATGGCTACACCTTC. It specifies CASSGIRAYGYTF.

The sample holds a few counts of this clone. The CDR3 spells CASSAGTGQYNQPQHF. CDR3 nucleotides: TGTGCCAGCAGTGCCGGGACAGGACAGTACAATCAGCCCCAGCATTTT. This chain links TRBV6-1 with TRBJ1-5; 8 bases are a match to TRBD1. CDR3 length: 16 amino acids. V lost 4 bases, J lost 3 bases, and 8 bases stayed unmatched. CDR1 is MNHNS, CDR2 SASEGT, per germline.

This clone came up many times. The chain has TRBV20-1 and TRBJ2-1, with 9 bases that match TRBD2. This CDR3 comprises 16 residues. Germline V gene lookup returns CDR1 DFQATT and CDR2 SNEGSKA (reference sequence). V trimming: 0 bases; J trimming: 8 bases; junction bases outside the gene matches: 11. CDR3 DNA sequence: TGCAGTGCTAGAGACTTAACTAGCGGGTTTGCGTATGAGCAGTTCTTC. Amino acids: CSARDLTSGFAYEQFF.

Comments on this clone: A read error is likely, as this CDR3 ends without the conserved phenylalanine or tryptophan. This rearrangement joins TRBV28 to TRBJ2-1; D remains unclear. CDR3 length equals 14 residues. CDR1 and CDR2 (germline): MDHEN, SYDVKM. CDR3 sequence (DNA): TGTGCAAGCAGCTCCTCCGCTCGGTACAATGAGCAGTTCCTC. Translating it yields CASSSSARYNEQFL.

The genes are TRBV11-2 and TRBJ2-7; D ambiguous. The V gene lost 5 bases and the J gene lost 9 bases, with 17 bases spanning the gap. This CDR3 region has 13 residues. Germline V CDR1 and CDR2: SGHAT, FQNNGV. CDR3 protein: CASSPPWRVGQYF. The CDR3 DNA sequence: TGTGCCAGCAGCCCCCCTTGGCGTGTCGGGCAGTACTTC.

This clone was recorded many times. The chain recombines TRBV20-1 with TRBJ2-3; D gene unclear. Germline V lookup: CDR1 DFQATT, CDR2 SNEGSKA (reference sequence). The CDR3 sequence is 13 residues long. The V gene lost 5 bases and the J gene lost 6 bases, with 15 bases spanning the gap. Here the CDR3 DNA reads TGCAGTGCTCCAGGCCAACCCTGGGATACGCAGTATTTT. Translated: CSAPGQPWDTQYF.